This T cell receptor beta chain was captured by sequencing in a study of T cell responses to AZD1222 COVID-19 vaccine. The method was immunoSEQ multiplex PCR; TCRdb's version includes in-frame clones alone and lacks a portion of them. Of about 96,000 clones detected, about nine tenths appear once; the ten largest clones hold approximately 30%. This CDR3 has 13 amino acids. Trimming took 7 bases from V and 0 from J, leaving 8 bases between them. From germline, CDR1 is SGHRS and CDR2 YFSETQ. The chain is built from TRBV5-1 and TRBJ1-3; D remains unclear. Here the sequenced sample was peripheral blood, taken on day 0 of AZD1222 vaccination. This TCR came from an adult in good health. The CDR3 DNA sequence: TGCGCCAGCCGGGTGAGCTCTGGAAACACCATATATTTT. It yields the protein CASRVSSGNTIYF.